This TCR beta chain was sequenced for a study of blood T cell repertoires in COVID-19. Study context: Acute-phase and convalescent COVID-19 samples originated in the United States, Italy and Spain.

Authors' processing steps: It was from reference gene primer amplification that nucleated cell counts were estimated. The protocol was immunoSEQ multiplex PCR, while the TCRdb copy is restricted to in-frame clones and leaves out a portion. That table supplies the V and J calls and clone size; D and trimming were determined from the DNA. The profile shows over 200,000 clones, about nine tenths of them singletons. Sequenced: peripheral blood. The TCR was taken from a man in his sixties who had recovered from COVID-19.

The CDR3 here is CASSQDGRTSGVNEQFF. CDR3 coding DNA: TGTGCCAGCAGCCAAGATGGGAGGACTAGCGGGGTCAATGAGCAGTTCTTC. The V gene is TRBV3-1 (or the pseudogene TRBV3-2), the J gene TRBJ2-1; 12 bases align to TRBD2. This CDR3 spans 17 amino acids. Unmatched junction bases numbered 6, after V lost 0 bases and J lost 6 bases. From germline, CDR1 is LGHDT and CDR2 YNNKEL (reference sequence).